This T cell receptor (beta chain) originates from a study of shared clonotypes between healthy human individuals. Whole-study results and caveats: Large sequencing depth failed to make sorted-subset sequencing complete, rarefaction showed.

A word on this clone: Its matching antigen is unknown. The same CDR3 also results from other DNA sequences found in this sample.

Some clones are missing from TCRdb's copy, which holds only in-frame ones; the method was immunoSEQ multiplex PCR. The data hold roughly 1,500,000 clones, with about 98.5% observed a single time. The sequencing sample was made of naive CD4+ T cells sorted from blood. The subset was: CD45RA+ positively selected. This receptor was taken from a young man in good health.

The CDR3 bases are TGCAGTGCCCTAGGACAGTACGAGCAGTACTTC. It yields the protein CSALGQYEQYF. The chain is built from TRBV20-1 and TRBJ2-7; TRBD1 is a possible D gene (6 bases). V was pared by 6 bases and J by 4 bases, with 10 bases between. The length of the CDR3 is 11 residues. CDR1 DFQATT and CDR2 SNEGSKA come from the germline V gene (reference sequence).